A selection of T cell receptor beta chains follows, all from one sample in a study of metastatic and nonmetastatic thyroid tumors. TCRdb re-analyzed the PCR reads using MiXCR. The table has 14,000 to 15,000 clones, roughly a quarter seen once. What was sequenced was tumor tissue. The source of these receptors is a female donor with papillary thyroid cancer or a benign thyroid nodule (not recorded which). Some clones in this sample may be carry-over from other donors' samples. The CDR3 runs from the conserved cysteine through the conserved F or W. A D gene is named only where the DNA matches it firmly. Clone sizes are given selectively: once, few, many, or a class where the clone is expanded.

TRBV5-4	NA	TRBJ1-1	NA	CASSSPTLGTEAFF	TGTGCCAGCAGCTCCCCCACGTTGGGCACTGAAGCTTTCTTT
TRBV12-3/TRBV12-4	few	TRBJ2-7	NA	CASSLMTYEQYF	TGTGCCAGCAGTTTAATGACCTACGAGCAGTACTTC
TRBV6-1	NA	TRBJ1-2	NA	CASRRQLANYGYTF	TGTGCCAGCAGAAGACAGTTAGCTAACTATGGCTACACCTTC
TRBV5-1	NA	TRBJ2-1	NA	CASSDRGGGEQFF	TGCGCCAGCAGCGACAGGGGAGGGGGTGAGCAGTTCTTC
TRBV11-2	many	TRBJ2-2	NA	CASSFERAGELFF	TGTGCCAGCAGCTTCGAGCGAGCCGGGGAGCTGTTTTTT
TRBV2	medium-sized	TRBJ1-6	TRBD1	CASSGTGERSPLHF	TGTGCCAGCAGTGGGACAGGGGAACGCTCACCCCTCCACTTT
TRBV6-1	many	TRBJ1-5	NA	CASRATGGISNQPQHF	TGTGCCAGCAGGGCCACGGGGGGGATTAGCAATCAGCCCCAGCATTTT
TRBV6-1	few	TRBJ2-5	TRBD2	CASIAMSGRGVDTQYF	TGTGCCAGCATCGCTATGAGCGGGAGGGGGGTAGATACCCAGTACTTC
TRBV20-1	many	TRBJ1-6	TRBD1	CSADRANSPLHF	TGCAGTGCCGACAGGGCTAATTCACCCCTCCACTTT
TRBV20-1	NA	TRBJ2-1	TRBD2	CSARDNTASGTYNEQFF	TGCAGTGCTAGAGATAATACCGCTAGCGGAACCTACAATGAGCAGTTCTTC
TRBV15	medium-sized	TRBJ2-3	NA	CATSREGKSTDTQYF	TGTGCCACCAGCAGGGAGGGTAAGAGCACAGATACGCAGTATTTT
TRBV4-1	NA	TRBJ2-7	NA	CASSQGVAAYEQYF	TGCGCCAGCAGCCAAGGGGTAGCTGCCTACGAGCAGTACTTC
TRBV4-1	NA	TRBJ1-5	NA	CASSQVKDQPQHF	TGCGCCAGCAGCCAAGTGAAGGATCAGCCCCAGCATTTT
TRBV19	NA	TRBJ2-5	NA	CASSTAETQYF	TGCGCCAGTAGTACTGCGGAGACCCAGTACTTC
TRBV29-1	NA	TRBJ2-5	NA	CSVVQTAQETQYF	TGCAGCGTTGTTCAGACAGCTCAAGAGACCCAGTACTTC
TRBV20-1	NA	TRBJ2-1	NA	CSAGTPTTYNEQFF	TGCAGTGCTGGGACTCCTACGACCTACAATGAGCAGTTCTTC
TRBV30	many	TRBJ2-5	TRBD2	CAWHRLAGDAETQYF	TGTGCCTGGCACCGCCTAGCGGGAGATGCGGAGACCCAGTACTTC
TRBV5-1	many	TRBJ2-1	TRBD2	CASSPAGHEQFF	TGCGCCAGCAGCCCAGCGGGACATGAGCAGTTCTTC
TRBV24-1	few	TRBJ2-3	NA	CATSDPRGADTQYF	TGTGCCACCAGTGACCCCAGGGGCGCAGATACGCAGTATTTT
TRBV20-1	few	TRBJ1-5	NA	CSARGGAGHQPQHF	TGCAGTGCTAGGGGGGGGGCTGGACATCAGCCCCAGCATTTT
TRBV28	NA	TRBJ2-7	TRBD2	CASSPGGYEQYF	TGTGCCAGCAGCCCGGGGGGCTACGAGCAGTACTTC
TRBV5-6	many	TRBJ2-7	NA	CASSRTVVYEQYF	TGTGCCAGCAGCAGGACGGTGGTCTACGAGCAGTACTTC